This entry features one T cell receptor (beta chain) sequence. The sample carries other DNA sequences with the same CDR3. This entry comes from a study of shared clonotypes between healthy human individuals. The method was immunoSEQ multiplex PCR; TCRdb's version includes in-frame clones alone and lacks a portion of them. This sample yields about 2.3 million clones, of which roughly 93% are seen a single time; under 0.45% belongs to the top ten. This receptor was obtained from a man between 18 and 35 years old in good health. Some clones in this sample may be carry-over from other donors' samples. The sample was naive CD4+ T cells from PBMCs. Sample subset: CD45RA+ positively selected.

Here the CDR3 reads CASSVTGSNQPQHF. The CDR3 DNA sequence: TGTGCCAGCAGCGTTACGGGAAGCAATCAGCCCCAGCATTTT. The J gene is TRBJ1-5, the V gene TRBV9, with D hard to call. The CDR3 length is 14 residues. Trimming took 2 bases from V and 1 from J, leaving 7 bases between them. Germline values: CDR1 SGDLS, CDR2 YYNGEE.